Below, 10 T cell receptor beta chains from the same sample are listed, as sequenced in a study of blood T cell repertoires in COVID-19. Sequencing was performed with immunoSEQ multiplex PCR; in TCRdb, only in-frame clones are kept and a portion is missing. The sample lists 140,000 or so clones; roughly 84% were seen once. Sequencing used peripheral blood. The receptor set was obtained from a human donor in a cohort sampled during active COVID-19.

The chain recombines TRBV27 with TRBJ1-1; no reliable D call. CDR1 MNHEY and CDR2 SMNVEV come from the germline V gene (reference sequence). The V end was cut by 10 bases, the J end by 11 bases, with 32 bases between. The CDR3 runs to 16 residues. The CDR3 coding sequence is TGTGCCACGGGAGGGCTTCGAGGTCGGCGGGTGAATTGGGCTTTCTTT. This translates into CATGGLRGRRVNWAFF.

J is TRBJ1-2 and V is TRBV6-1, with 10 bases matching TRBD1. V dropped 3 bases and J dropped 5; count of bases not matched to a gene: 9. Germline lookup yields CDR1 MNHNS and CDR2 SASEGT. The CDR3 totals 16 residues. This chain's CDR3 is CASSETGGSLGYGYTF. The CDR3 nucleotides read TGTGCCAGCAGTGAGACAGGGGGCAGCTTGGGGTATGGCTACACCTTC.

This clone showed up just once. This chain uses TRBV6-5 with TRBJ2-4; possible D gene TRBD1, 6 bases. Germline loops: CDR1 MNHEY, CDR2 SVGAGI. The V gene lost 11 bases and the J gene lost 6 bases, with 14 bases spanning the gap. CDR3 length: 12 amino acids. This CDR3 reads CAAEDRRNIQYF. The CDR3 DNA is TGTGCCGCCGAGGACAGAAGAAACATTCAGTACTTC.

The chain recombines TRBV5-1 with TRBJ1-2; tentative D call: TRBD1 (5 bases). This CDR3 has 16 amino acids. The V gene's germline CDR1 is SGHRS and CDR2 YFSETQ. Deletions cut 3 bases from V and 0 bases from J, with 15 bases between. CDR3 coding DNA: TGCGCCAGCAGCTCCGGAGGGGAGATAGCTAACTATGGCTACACCTTC. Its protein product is CASSSGGEIANYGYTF.

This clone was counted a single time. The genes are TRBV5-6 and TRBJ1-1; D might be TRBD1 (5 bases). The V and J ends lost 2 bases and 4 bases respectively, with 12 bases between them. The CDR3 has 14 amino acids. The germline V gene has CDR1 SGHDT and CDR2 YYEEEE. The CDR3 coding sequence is TGTGCCAGCAGCTTACCGCTCGGGGGCACTGAAGCTTTCTTT. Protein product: CASSLPLGGTEAFF.

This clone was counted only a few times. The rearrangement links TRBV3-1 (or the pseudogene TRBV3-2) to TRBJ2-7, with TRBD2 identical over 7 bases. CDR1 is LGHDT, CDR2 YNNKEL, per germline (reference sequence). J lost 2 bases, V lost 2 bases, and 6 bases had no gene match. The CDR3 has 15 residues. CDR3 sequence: CASSQRPGRAYEQYF. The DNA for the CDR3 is TGTGCCAGCAGCCAACGCCCAGGGAGGGCCTACGAGCAGTACTTC.

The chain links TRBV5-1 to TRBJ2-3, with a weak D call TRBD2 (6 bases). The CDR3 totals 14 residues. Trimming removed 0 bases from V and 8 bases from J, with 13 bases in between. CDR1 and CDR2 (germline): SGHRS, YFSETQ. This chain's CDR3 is CASSLGLDVGTQYF. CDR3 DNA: TGCGCCAGCAGCTTGGGACTAGACGTTGGTACGCAGTATTTT.

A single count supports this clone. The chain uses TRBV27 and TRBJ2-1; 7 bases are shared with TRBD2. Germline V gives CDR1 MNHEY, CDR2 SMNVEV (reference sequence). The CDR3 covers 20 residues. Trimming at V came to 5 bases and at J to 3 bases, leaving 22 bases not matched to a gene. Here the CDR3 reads CASSPPGGTRTYLFYNEQFF. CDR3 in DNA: TGTGCCAGCAGTCCCCCGGGGGGAACTAGGACGTACCTCTTCTACAATGAGCAGTTCTTC.

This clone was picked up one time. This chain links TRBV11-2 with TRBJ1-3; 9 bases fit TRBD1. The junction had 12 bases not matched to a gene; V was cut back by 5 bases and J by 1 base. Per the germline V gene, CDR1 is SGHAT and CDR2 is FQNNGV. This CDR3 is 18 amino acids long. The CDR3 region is CASSQGTTGGPSGNTIYF. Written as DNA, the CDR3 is TGTGCCAGCAGCCAAGGAACGACAGGGGGGCCGTCTGGAAACACCATATATTTT.

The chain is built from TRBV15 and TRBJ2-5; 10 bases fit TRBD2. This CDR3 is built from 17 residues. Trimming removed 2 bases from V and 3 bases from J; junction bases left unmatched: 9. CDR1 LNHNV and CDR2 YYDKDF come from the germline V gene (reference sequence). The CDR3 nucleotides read TGTGCCACCAGCAGACCTCCCCAGCGGGGGGGGAAAGAGACCCAGTACTTC. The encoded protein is CATSRPPQRGGKETQYF.